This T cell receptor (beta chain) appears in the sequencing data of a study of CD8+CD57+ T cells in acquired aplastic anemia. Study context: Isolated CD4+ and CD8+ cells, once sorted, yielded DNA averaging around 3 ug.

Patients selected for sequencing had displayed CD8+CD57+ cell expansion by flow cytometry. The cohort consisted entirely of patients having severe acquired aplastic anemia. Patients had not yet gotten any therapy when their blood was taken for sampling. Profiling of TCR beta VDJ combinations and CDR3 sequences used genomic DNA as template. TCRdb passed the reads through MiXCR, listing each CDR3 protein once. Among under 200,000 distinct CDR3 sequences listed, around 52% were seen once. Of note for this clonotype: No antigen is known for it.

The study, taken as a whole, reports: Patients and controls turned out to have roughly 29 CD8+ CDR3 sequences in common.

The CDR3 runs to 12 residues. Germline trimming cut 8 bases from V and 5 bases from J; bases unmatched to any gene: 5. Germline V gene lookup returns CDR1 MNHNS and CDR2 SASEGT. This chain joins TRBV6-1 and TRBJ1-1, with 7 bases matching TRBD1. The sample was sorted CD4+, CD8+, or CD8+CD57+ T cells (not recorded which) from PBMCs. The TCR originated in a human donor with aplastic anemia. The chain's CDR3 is CASSSGGTEAFF. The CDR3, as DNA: TGTGCCAGCTCTTCAGGGGGGACTGAAGCTTTCTTT.